The clone carrying this T cell receptor (beta chain) has more than one count but fewer than ten. Here immunoSEQ multiplex PCR was the method, and the copy in TCRdb shows in-frame clones only, minus some. This repertoire shows some 510,000 clones, more than 65% found once; its top ten account for roughly 13%. These data belong to a study of shared clonotypes between healthy human individuals. This TCR derives from a woman aged 40-49 years in good health. Some clones in this sample may be carry-over from other donors' samples. Sequencing was done on a sample of PBMCs.

CDR3 nucleotides: TGTGCCAGCTCACCACAAACAGGGGAGAAGACCCAGTACTTC. Protein product: CASSPQTGEKTQYF. The chain is built from TRBV18 and TRBJ2-5; 7 bases match TRBD1. The CDR3 runs to 14 residues. The V gene end was trimmed by 1 base and the J gene end by 6 bases; junction bases not matched to a gene: 5. The germline V gene encodes CDR1 KGHSH and CDR2 LQKENI.